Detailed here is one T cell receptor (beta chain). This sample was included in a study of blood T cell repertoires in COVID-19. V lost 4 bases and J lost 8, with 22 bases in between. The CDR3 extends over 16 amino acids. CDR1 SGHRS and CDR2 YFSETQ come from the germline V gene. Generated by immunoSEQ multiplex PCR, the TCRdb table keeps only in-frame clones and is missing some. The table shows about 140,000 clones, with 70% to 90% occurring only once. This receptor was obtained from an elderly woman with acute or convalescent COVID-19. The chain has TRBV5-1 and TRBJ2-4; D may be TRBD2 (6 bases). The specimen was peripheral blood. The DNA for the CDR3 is TGCGCCAGCAGCCCCCGCGGGGTCCCACGGGTGGACATTCAGTACTTC. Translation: CASSPRGVPRVDIQYF.